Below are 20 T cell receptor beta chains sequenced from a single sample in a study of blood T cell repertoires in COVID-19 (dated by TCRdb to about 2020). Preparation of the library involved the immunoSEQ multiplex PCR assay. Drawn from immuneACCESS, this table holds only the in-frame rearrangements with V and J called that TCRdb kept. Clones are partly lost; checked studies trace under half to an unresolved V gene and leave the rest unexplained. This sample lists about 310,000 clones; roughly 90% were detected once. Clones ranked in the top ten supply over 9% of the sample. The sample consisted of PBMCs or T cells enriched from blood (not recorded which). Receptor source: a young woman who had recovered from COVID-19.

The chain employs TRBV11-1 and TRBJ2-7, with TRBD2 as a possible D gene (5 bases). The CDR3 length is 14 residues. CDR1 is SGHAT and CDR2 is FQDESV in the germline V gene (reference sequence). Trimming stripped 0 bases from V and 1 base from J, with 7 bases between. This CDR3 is CASSLARDSYEQYF. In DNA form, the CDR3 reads TGTGCCAGCAGCTTAGCCCGGGATTCCTACGAGCAGTACTTC.

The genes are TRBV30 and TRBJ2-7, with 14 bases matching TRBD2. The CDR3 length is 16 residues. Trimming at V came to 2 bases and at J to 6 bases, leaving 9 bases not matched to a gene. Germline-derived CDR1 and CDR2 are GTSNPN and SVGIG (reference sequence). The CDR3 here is CAWSSATSGRASEQYF. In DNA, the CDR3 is TGTGCCTGGAGTTCCGCGACTAGCGGGAGGGCCTCCGAGCAGTACTTC.

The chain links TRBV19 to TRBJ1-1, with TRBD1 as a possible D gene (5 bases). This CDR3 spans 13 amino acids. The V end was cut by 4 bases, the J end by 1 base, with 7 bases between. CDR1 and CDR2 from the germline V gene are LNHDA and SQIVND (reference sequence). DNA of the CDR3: TGTGCCAGTAGTAGACAGCAGAACACTGAAGCTTTCTTT. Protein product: CASSRQQNTEAFF.

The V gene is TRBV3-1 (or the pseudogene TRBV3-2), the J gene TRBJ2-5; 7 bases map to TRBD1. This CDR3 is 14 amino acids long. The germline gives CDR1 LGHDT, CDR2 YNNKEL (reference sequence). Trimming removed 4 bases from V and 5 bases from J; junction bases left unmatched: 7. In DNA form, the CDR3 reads TGTGCCAGCAGCCCAGACACAGGGGTGGAGACCCAGTACTTC. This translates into CASSPDTGVETQYF.

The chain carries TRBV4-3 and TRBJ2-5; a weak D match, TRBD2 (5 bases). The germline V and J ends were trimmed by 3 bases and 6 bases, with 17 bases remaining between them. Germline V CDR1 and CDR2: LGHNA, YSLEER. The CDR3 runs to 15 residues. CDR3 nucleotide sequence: TGCGCCAGCAGCCAGGACTTTACTGATACGAAGACCCAGTACTTC. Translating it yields CASSQDFTDTKTQYF.

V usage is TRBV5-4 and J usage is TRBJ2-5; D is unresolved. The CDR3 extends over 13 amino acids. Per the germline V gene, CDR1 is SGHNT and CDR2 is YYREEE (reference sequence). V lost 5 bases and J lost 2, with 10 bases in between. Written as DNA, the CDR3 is TGTGCCAGCAGGCGAGAGAGACAAGAGACCCAGTACTTC. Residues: CASRRERQETQYF.

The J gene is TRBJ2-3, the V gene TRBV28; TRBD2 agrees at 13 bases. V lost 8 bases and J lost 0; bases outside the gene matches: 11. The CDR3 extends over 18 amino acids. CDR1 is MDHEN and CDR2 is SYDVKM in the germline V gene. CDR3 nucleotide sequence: TGTGCCAGCCAAAAGTGGGGGACTAGCGGGATGAGCACAGATACGCAGTATTTT. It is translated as CASQKWGTSGMSTDTQYF.

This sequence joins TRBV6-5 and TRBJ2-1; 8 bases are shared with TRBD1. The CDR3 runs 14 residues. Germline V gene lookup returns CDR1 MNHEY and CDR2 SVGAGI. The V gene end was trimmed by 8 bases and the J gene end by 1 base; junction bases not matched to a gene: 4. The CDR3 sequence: CASQGQASYNEQFF. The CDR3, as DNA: TGTGCCAGCCAGGGACAGGCTTCCTACAATGAGCAGTTCTTC.

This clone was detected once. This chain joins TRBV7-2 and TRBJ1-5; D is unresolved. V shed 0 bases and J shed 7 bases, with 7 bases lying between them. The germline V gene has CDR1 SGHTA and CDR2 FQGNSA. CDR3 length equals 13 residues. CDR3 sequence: CASSLAPGQPQHF. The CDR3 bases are TGTGCCAGCAGCTTAGCCCCGGGGCAGCCCCAGCATTTT.

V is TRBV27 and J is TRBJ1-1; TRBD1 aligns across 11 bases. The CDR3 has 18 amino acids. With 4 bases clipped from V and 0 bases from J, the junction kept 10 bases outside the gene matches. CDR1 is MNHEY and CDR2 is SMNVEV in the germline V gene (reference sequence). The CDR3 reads CASSYTGTGGSMNTEAFF. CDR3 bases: TGTGCCAGCAGTTATACCGGGACAGGGGGATCGATGAACACTGAAGCTTTCTTT.

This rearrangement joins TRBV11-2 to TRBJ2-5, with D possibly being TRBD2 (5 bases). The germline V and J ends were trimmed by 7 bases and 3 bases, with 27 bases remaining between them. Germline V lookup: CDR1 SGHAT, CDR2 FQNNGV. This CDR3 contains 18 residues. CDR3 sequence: CASNASSIPFRAEETQYF. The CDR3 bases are TGTGCCAGCAACGCTAGCTCCATCCCTTTCAGAGCGGAAGAGACCCAGTACTTC.

The CDR3 spells CASSRYRDNEKLFF. CDR3 bases: TGTGCCAGCAGCAGATACAGGGATAATGAAAAACTGTTTTTT. J is TRBJ1-4 and V is TRBV5-5; D may be TRBD1 (6 bases). The germline V gene encodes CDR1 SGHKS and CDR2 YYEKEE (reference sequence). This CDR3 comprises 14 residues. The V end was cut by 4 bases, the J end by 4 bases, with 11 bases between.

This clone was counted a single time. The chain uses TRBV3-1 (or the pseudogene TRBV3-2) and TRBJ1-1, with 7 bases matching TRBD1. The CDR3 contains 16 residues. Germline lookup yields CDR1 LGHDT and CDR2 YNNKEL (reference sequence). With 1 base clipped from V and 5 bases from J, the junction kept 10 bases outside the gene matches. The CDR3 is CASSQAGAGGVTEAFF. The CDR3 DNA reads TGTGCCAGCAGCCAAGCAGGGGCAGGGGGTGTGACTGAAGCTTTCTTT.

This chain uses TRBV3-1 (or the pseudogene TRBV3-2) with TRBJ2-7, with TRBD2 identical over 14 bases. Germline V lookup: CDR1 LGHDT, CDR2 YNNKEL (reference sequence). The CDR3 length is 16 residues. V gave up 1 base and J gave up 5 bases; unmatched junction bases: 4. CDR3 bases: TGTGCCAGCAGCCAAGGGGGACTAGCGGGAGTCCACGAGCAGTACTTC. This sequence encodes CASSQGGLAGVHEQYF.

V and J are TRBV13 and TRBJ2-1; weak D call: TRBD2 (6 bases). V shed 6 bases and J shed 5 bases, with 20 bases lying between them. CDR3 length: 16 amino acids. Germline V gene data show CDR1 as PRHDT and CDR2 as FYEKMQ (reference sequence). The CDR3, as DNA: TGTGCCAGCAGAAGACACGGGAGAGAGACCGACAATGAGCAGTTCTTC. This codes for CASRRHGRETDNEQFF. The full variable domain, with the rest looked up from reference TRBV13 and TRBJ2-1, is AAGVIQSPRHLIKEKRETATLKCYPIPRHDTVYWYQQGPGQDPQFLISFYEKMQSDKGSIPDRFSAQQFSDYHSELNMSSLELGDSALYFCASRRHGRETDNEQFFGPGTRLTVL.

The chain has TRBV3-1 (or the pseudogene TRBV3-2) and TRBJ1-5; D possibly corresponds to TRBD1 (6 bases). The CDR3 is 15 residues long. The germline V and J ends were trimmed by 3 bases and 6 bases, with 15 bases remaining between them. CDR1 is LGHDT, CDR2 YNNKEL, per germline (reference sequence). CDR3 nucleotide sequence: TGTGCCAGCAGCCACTCACAGGGTTGGGGTCAGCCCCAGCATTTT. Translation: CASSHSQGWGQPQHF.

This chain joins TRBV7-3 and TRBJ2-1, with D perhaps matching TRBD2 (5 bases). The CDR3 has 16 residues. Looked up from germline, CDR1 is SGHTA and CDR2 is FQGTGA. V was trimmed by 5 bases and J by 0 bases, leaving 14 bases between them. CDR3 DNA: TGTGCCAGCAGCCCAAAGGGTGGGAGCTCCTACAATGAGCAGTTCTTC. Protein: CASSPKGGSSYNEQFF.

CDR3 protein: CASSQEAGNSPLHF. In DNA, the CDR3 is TGTGCCAGCAGCCAAGAGGCAGGGAACTCACCCCTCCACTTT. The chain employs TRBV3-1 (or the pseudogene TRBV3-2) and TRBJ1-6; D is perhaps TRBD1 (5 bases). V was cut by 0 bases and J by 10 bases, with 10 bases left in between. In germline, CDR1 is LGHDT, CDR2 YNNKEL (reference sequence). The CDR3 totals 14 residues.

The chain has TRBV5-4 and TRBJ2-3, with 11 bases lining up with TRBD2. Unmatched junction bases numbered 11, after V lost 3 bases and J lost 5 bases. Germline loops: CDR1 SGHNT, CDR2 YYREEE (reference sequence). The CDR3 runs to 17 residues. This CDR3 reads CASSSRLAGLGGDTQYF. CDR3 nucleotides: TGTGCCAGCAGCTCCAGACTAGCGGGGCTCGGGGGAGATACGCAGTATTTT. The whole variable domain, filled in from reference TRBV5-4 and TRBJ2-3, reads ETGVTQSPTHLIKTRGQQVTLRCSSQSGHNTVSWYQQALGQGPQFIFQYYREEENGRGNFPPRFSGLQFPNYSSELNVNALELDDSALYLCASSSRLAGLGGDTQYFGPGTRLTVL.

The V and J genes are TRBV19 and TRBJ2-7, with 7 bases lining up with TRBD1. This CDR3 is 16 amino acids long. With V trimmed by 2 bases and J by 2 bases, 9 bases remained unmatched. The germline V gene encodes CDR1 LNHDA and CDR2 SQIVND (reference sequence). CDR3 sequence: CASSIRGTGATYEQYF. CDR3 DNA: TGTGCCAGTAGTATAAGGGGTACAGGGGCAACCTACGAGCAGTACTTC.